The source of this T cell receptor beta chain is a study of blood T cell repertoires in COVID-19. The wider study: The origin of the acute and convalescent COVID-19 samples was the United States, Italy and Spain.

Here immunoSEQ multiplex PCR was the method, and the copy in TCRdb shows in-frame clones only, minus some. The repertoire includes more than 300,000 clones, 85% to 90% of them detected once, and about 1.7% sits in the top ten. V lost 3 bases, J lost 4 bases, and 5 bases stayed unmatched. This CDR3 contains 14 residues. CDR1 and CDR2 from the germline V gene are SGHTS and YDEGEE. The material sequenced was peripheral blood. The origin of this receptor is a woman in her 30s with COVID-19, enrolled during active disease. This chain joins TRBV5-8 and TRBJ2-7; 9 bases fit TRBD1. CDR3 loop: CASSWGQGDYEQYF. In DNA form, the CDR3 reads TGTGCCAGCAGCTGGGGACAGGGAGATTACGAGCAGTACTTC. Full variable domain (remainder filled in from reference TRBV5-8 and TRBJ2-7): EAGVTQSPTHLIKTRGQQATLRCSPISGHTSVYWYQQALGLGLQFLLWYDEGEERNRGNFPPRFSGRQFPNYSSELNVNALELEDSALYLCASSWGQGDYEQYFGPGTRLTVT.